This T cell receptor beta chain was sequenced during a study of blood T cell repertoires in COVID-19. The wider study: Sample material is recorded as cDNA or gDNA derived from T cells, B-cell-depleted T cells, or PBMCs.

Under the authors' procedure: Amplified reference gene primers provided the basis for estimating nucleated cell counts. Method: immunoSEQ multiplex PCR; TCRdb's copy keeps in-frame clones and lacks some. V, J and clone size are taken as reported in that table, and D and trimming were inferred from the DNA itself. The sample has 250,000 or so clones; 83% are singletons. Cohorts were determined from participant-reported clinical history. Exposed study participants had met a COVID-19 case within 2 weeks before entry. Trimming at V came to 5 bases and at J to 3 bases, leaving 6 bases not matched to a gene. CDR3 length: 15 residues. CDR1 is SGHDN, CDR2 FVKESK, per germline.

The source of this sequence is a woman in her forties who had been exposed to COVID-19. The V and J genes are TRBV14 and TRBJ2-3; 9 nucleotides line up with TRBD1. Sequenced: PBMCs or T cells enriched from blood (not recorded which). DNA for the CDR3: TGTGCCAGCAGCTTTACAGGGGGCGGGACAGATACGCAGTATTTT. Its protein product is CASSFTGGGTDTQYF.